One TCR beta chain is described in this entry. Its antigen is unidentified. The data stem from a study of T cell responses to AZD1222 COVID-19 vaccine. Findings and limits, study-wide: Repertoires in all cases were sampled only once the peak T cell response had passed. Baseline testing showed seropositivity in only six or seven AZD1222 recipients. There were mostly white British donors and more females than males, and clonal diversity was possibly underestimated.

V was trimmed by 3 bases and J by 0 bases, leaving 9 bases between them. This CDR3 has 14 residues. Germline CDR1 is KGHSH and CDR2 is LQKENI. Data came from immunoSEQ multiplex PCR; TCRdb stores just in-frame clones and leaves some out. This sample has roughly 120,000 clones, with about 88% found just once. V and J are TRBV18 and TRBJ2-7, with D unresolved. The receptor was derived from an adult in good health. The sample consisted of peripheral blood, taken on day 0 of AZD1222 vaccination. The CDR3 spells CASSPAGYSYEQYF. The DNA for the CDR3 is TGTGCCAGCTCACCGGCCGGCTACTCCTACGAGCAGTACTTC.